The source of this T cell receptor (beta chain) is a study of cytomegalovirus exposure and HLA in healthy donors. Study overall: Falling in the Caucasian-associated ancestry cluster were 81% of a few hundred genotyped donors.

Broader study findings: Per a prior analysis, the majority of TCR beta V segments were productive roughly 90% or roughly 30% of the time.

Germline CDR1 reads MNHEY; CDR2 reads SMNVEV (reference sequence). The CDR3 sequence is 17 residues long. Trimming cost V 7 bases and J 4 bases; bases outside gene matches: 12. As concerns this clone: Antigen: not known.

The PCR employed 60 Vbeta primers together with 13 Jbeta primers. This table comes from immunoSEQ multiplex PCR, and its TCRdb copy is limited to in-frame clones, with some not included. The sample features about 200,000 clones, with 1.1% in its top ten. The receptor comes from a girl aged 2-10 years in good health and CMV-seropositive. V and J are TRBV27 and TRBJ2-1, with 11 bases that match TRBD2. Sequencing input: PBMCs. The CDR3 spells CASNARRGTSGYNEQFF. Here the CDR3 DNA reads TGTGCCAGCAACGCAAGGAGAGGGACTAGCGGTTACAATGAGCAGTTCTTC.